The 12 T cell receptor beta chains below all came from one sample that was sequenced in a study of cytomegalovirus exposure and HLA in healthy donors. With 60 Vbeta and 13 Jbeta primers, the PCR was carried out. Some clones are missing from TCRdb's copy, which holds only in-frame ones; the method was immunoSEQ multiplex PCR. The sample consists of about 55,000 clones, around four fifths of them appearing once. Sequencing was performed on PBMCs. These receptors all come from a man aged 30 to 39 in good health and CMV-seronegative.

In DNA, the CDR3 is TGCGCCAGCGGACTATCGAACACCGGGGAGCTGTTTTTT. This codes for CASGLSNTGELFF. The V call is TRBV10-1, the J call TRBJ2-2; TRBD2 might be the D (6 bases). The length of the CDR3 is 13 residues. Germline assignment: CDR1 WNHNN and CDR2 SYGVQD (reference sequence). The V end lost 8 bases, the J end lost 0 bases, and 7 bases lay between the germline ends.

V and J are TRBV28 and TRBJ2-7; 9 bases map to TRBD1. J was trimmed by 7 bases and V by 4 bases; bases with no gene match: 5. Germline V lookup: CDR1 MDHEN, CDR2 SYDVKM. The CDR3 has 13 amino acids. In DNA, the CDR3 is TGTGCCAGCAGTTCGGGACAGGGATCTGAGCAGTACTTC. It is translated as CASSSGQGSEQYF.

This chain uses TRBV7-6 with TRBJ1-5; D is unclear. Trimming removed 1 base at V and 3 bases at J, with 7 bases between. The germline CDR1 and CDR2 sequences are SGHVS and FNYEAQ. The CDR3 extends over 14 amino acids. CDR3 nucleotides: TGTGCCAGCAGCTTAGGGCAGGACAATCAGCCCCAGCATTTT. This translates into CASSLGQDNQPQHF.

This clone was detected only once. The chain joins TRBV7-6 to TRBJ2-1; TRBD2 matches 10 bases. Per germline, CDR1 SGHVS and CDR2 FNYEAQ. The CDR3 length is 15 residues. The V segment lost 6 bases and the J segment 2 bases; nucleotides outside the gene matches: 4. Here the CDR3 DNA reads TGTGCCAGCAGACCAACTAGCGGGGCCTACAATGAGCAGTTCTTC. It yields the protein CASRPTSGAYNEQFF.

This clone was observed a few times. The chain employs TRBV20-1 and TRBJ2-1, with D maybe TRBD1 (5 bases). CDR3 length: 11 residues. Germline loops: CDR1 DFQATT, CDR2 SNEGSKA (reference sequence). V was trimmed by 6 bases and J by 3 bases, leaving 6 bases between them. The CDR3 DNA is TGCAGTGCAGGGGACTACAATGAGCAGTTCTTC. Residues: CSAGDYNEQFF.

This chain joins TRBV4-3 and TRBJ2-1; 9 bases are shared with TRBD2. Germline CDR1 and CDR2: LGHNA and YSLEER. Germline trimming cut 2 bases from V and 7 bases from J; bases unmatched to any gene: 12. This CDR3 comprises 17 residues. The DNA of the CDR3 is TGCGCCAGCAGCCAACAGCTGCAAGGACTAGCGCGAAATGAGCAGTTCTTC. It codes for CASSQQLQGLARNEQFF.

The J gene is TRBJ2-1, the V gene TRBV7-9, with D possibly TRBD1 on 7 matching bases. Trimming cost V 1 base and J 5 bases, with 18 bases left between them. This CDR3 has 17 amino acids. The germline CDR1 and CDR2 sequences are SEHNR and FQNEAQ (reference sequence). Written as DNA, the CDR3 is TGTGCCAGCAGCTTAGTTGGTAGCGGAACAGGGGACAATGAGCAGTTCTTC. Amino acids: CASSLVGSGTGDNEQFF.

J is TRBJ1-4 and V is TRBV28; D possibly corresponds to TRBD1 (5 bases). The CDR3 loop spans 15 amino acids. CDR1 is MDHEN, CDR2 SYDVKM, per germline. The V gene lost 5 bases and the J gene lost 2 bases, with 12 bases spanning the gap. CDR3 sequence: CASSRGGTTNEKLFF. The DNA of the CDR3 is TGTGCCAGCAGTCGCGGAGGGACTACTAATGAAAAACTGTTTTTT.

The chain employs TRBV2 and TRBJ1-4; 12 positions match TRBD1. V was pared by 2 bases and J by 6 bases, with 10 bases of the junction left unmatched. The CDR3 consists of 18 residues. Germline CDR1 reads SNHLY; CDR2 reads FYNNEI. The CDR3 here is CASSEPPGQGASYEKLFF. In DNA, the CDR3 is TGTGCCAGCAGTGAACCACCGGGACAGGGGGCGAGTTATGAAAAACTGTTTTTT.

The chain uses TRBV27 and TRBJ1-5, with TRBD1 as a possible D gene (6 bases). The CDR3 loop spans 14 amino acids. CDR1 and CDR2 from the germline V gene are MNHEY and SMNVEV (reference sequence). V shed 5 bases and J shed 4 bases, with 12 bases lying between them. The CDR3 spells CASSPQGTNQPQHF. The CDR3 DNA follows: TGTGCCAGCAGTCCTCAGGGGACGAATCAGCCCCAGCATTTT.

This sequence joins TRBV7-2 and TRBJ2-5; 15 bases line up with TRBD2. Looked up from germline, CDR1 is SGHTA and CDR2 is FQGNSA. J lost 4 bases, V lost 5 bases, and 5 bases had no gene match. This CDR3 contains 16 residues. CDR3 coding DNA: TGTGCCAGCAGCCCCGGACTAGCGGGAGGGCGAGAGACCCAGTACTTC. Translating it yields CASSPGLAGGRETQYF.

The chain has TRBV2 and TRBJ2-5; D is ambiguous. The V and J ends lost 7 bases and 3 bases respectively, with 6 bases between them. CDR3 length: 11 amino acids. CDR1 and CDR2 from the germline V gene are SNHLY and FYNNEI. CDR3 bases: TGTGCCAGCATGCAGGAAGAGACCCAGTACTTC. Amino acids: CASMQEETQYF.